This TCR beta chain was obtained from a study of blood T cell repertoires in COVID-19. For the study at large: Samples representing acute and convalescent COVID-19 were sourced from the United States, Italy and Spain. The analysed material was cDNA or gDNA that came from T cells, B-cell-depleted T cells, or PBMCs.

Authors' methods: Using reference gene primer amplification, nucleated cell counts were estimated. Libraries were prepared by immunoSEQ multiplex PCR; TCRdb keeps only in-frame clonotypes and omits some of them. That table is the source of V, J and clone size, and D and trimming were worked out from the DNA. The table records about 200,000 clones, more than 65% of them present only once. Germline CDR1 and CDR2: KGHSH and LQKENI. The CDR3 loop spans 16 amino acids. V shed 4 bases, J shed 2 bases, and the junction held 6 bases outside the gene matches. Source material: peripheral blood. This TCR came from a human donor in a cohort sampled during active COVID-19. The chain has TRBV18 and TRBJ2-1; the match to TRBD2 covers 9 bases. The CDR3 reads CASSRASGIAYNEQFF. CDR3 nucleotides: TGTGCCAGCTCACGCGCTAGCGGGATCGCCTACAATGAGCAGTTCTTC. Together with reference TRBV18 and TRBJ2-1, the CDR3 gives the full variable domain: NAGVMQNPRHLVRRRGQEARLRCSPMKGHSHVYWYRQLPEEGLKFMVYLQKENIIDESGMPKERFSAEFPKEGPSILRIQQVVRGDSAAYFCASSRASGIAYNEQFFGPGTRLTVL.